Presented here are 17 T cell receptor beta chains from one specimen sequenced in a study of cytomegalovirus exposure and HLA in healthy donors. 13 Jbeta primers and 60 Vbeta primers were used for the PCR. TCRdb keeps only in-frame clones here, not all; method: immunoSEQ multiplex PCR. The data show 180,000 or so clones, about 75% seen once. Sequenced sample: PBMCs. Receptors were obtained from a woman in her thirties or forties in good health and CMV-seropositive.

This sequence joins TRBV4-1 and TRBJ2-3; D not resolved. Between the trimmed V and J ends, which lost 1 base and 2 bases, there was a span of 10 bases. This CDR3 contains 15 residues. Germline V lookup: CDR1 MGHRA, CDR2 YSYEKL. The CDR3 nucleotides read TGCGCCAGCAGCCAAGTCGCGTTATACACAGATACGCAGTATTTT. Amino acid sequence: CASSQVALYTDTQYF.

Here the CDR3 DNA reads TGTGCCAGCAAGCGGGGGACTAGCGGGGACAATGAGCAGTTCTTC. Amino acid sequence: CASKRGTSGDNEQFF. The rearrangement uses TRBV28 and TRBJ2-1; 13 nucleotides align to TRBD2. Germline CDR1 reads MDHEN; CDR2 reads SYDVKM. This CDR3 has 15 residues. J gave up 5 bases and V 7 bases, and 5 bases lay outside the gene matches.

V gene TRBV7-9 combines with J gene TRBJ2-2, with 7 bases matching TRBD2. The V gene's germline CDR1 is SEHNR and CDR2 FQNEAQ (reference sequence). V lost 1 base, J lost 7 bases, and 6 bases stayed unmatched. The CDR3 consists of 15 residues. In nucleotides, the CDR3 is TGTGCCAGCAGCTTAGAAGGCGGGAGTTTCGGGGAGCTGTTTTTT. Its translation is CASSLEGGSFGELFF.

The V and J genes are TRBV2 and TRBJ1-3; 7 nucleotides align to TRBD1. The germline gives CDR1 SNHLY, CDR2 FYNNEI. After removal of 4 bases from V and 1 base from J, the junction contained 4 bases not matched to a gene. This CDR3 contains 15 residues. The CDR3 loop is CASSALTGSGNTIYF. The CDR3 DNA reads as TGTGCCAGCAGTGCGTTGACAGGGTCTGGAAACACCATATATTTT.

J is TRBJ2-1 and V is TRBV5-1; 11 bases map to TRBD2. There are 16 residues in the CDR3. Germline CDR1 SGHRS, CDR2 YFSETQ. V trimming: 0 bases; J trimming: 3 bases; junction bases outside the gene matches: 2. CDR3 residues: CASSLEGLADYNEQFF. The DNA for the CDR3 is TGCGCCAGCAGCTTGGAGGGACTAGCGGACTACAATGAGCAGTTCTTC.

Only one count was recorded for this clone. The DNA of the CDR3 is TGTGCCAGCAGCTTAACTCCGGACAGGGGACCTAGGACCGGGGAGCTGTTTTTT. Residues: CASSLTPDRGPRTGELFF. V gene TRBV7-3 combines with J gene TRBJ2-2; TRBD1 matches at 9 bases. CDR1 SGHTA and CDR2 FQGTGA come from the germline V gene. Trimming at V came to 0 bases and at J to 5 bases, leaving 10 bases not matched to a gene. The CDR3 is 18 residues long.

This rearrangement joins TRBV4-1 to TRBJ2-5; TRBD2 matches 15 bases. The CDR3 totals 17 residues. Trimming cost V 1 base and J 5 bases; bases outside gene matches: 5. Germline loops: CDR1 MGHRA, CDR2 YSYEKL. The CDR3 sequence: CASSQALGTSGRETQYF. In nucleotides, the CDR3 is TGCGCCAGCAGCCAAGCCCTGGGGACTAGCGGGAGGGAGACCCAGTACTTC.

The chain uses TRBV10-3 and TRBJ1-2; D is undetermined. CDR1 and CDR2 from the germline V gene are ENHRY and SYGVKD. Trimming took 6 bases from V and 4 from J, leaving 12 bases between them. The CDR3 is 13 amino acids. The chain's CDR3 is CAIRNLTGYGYTF. As DNA, the CDR3 is TGTGCCATCAGGAACTTGACGGGCTATGGCTACACCTTC.

This chain links TRBV6-6 with TRBJ1-5, with D maybe TRBD1 (6 bases). V was shortened by 6 bases and J by 0 bases, with 12 bases between the two germline ends. Germline V gene sequence: CDR1 MNHNY, CDR2 SVGAGI (reference sequence). The CDR3 length is 15 residues. The CDR3 nucleotides read TGTGCCAGCAGCCTCAGCAGGGGTAGCAATCAGCCCCAGCATTTT. Its protein product is CASSLSRGSNQPQHF.

This clone occurred a few times. This chain connects TRBV9 to TRBJ1-1; the D gene is possibly TRBD1 (6 bases). This CDR3 spans 15 amino acids. The V end lost 3 bases, the J end lost 4 bases, and 16 bases lay between the germline ends. Germline V gives CDR1 SGDLS, CDR2 YYNGEE. The CDR3 DNA is TGTGCCAGCAGCGCCCCCGGGGGGGCCATCACTGAAGCTTTCTTT. Its translation: CASSAPGGAITEAFF.

This clone turned up a few times. The rearrangement joins TRBV7-9 to TRBJ1-2; D remains ambiguous. The CDR3 loop spans 12 amino acids. The V end was cut by 5 bases, the J end by 8 bases, with 12 bases between. Germline V CDR1 and CDR2: SEHNR, FQNEAQ (reference sequence). CDR3 nucleotide sequence: TGTGCCAGCAGCACTCAGCCGGGGGGCTACACCTTC. It translates to CASSTQPGGYTF. The entire variable domain, with the rest obtained from reference TRBV7-9 and TRBJ1-2, is as follows: DTGVSQNPRHKITKRGQNVTFRCDPISEHNRLYWYRQTLGQGPEFLTYFQNEAQLEKSRLLSDRFSAERPKGSFSTLEIQRTEQGDSAMYLCASSTQPGGYTFGSGTRLTVV.

The genes are TRBV5-1 and TRBJ2-7; 9 bases line up with TRBD1. The V gene's germline CDR1 is SGHRS and CDR2 YFSETQ. CDR3 length equals 13 residues. J lost 6 bases, V lost 6 bases, and 7 bases had no gene match. CDR3 bases: TGCGCCAGCAAGGGACAGGGCCTTCGCGAGCAGTACTTC. This sequence encodes CASKGQGLREQYF.

This clone was seen more than once but under ten times. The chain employs TRBV7-2 and TRBJ1-2; possibly TRBD1 for D (5 bases). From germline, CDR1 is SGHTA and CDR2 FQGNSA. Trimming pared 4 bases from V and 1 base from J, leaving 7 bases between. CDR3 length equals 13 residues. The CDR3 protein is CASSSGLNYGYTF. The CDR3 nucleotides are TGTGCCAGCAGCTCGGGACTTAACTATGGCTACACCTTC.

The rearrangement links TRBV5-5 to TRBJ2-7; 10 bases are a match to TRBD2. The CDR3 is 18 amino acids. The junction had 15 bases not matched to a gene; V was cut back by 4 bases and J by 2 bases. Germline CDR1 reads SGHKS; CDR2 reads YYEKEE (reference sequence). The CDR3 DNA is TGTGCCAGCAGCCAAGATCCAATTCAGCTAGCGGGGGCCTACGAGCAGTACTTC. It is translated as CASSQDPIQLAGAYEQYF.

A word on this clone: A read error may produce the germline difference seen at one junction end. The chain recombines TRBV27 with TRBJ2-1, with D possibly being TRBD1 (10 bases). The germline CDR1 and CDR2 sequences are MNHEY and SMNVEV (reference sequence). The CDR3 totals 20 residues. The CDR3 loop is CASSLGTGAGGGRAGNEQFF. The DNA for the CDR3 is TGTGCCAGTAGTTTAGGGACAGGGGCCGGAGGCGGGAGGGCCGGGAATGAGCAGTTCTTC.

The V call is TRBV27, the J call TRBJ2-3, with TRBD1 identical over 8 bases. The germline gives CDR1 MNHEY, CDR2 SMNVEV (reference sequence). The CDR3 is 18 amino acids. V shed 0 bases, J shed 4 bases, and the junction held 12 bases outside the gene matches. CDR3 residues: CASSLSIGDRIGADTQYF. CDR3 DNA: TGTGCCAGCAGTTTATCGATCGGGGACAGGATTGGAGCAGATACGCAGTATTTT.

The chain has TRBV6-1 and TRBJ2-7; TRBD2 agrees at 11 bases. The germline V gene encodes CDR1 MNHNS and CDR2 SASEGT. V was clipped by 4 bases and J by 3 bases; unmatched bases: 8. The CDR3 sequence is 16 residues long. CDR3 residues: CASSVSTSGRIYEQYF. CDR3 nucleotides: TGTGCCAGCAGTGTTTCCACTAGCGGGAGAATCTACGAGCAGTACTTC.